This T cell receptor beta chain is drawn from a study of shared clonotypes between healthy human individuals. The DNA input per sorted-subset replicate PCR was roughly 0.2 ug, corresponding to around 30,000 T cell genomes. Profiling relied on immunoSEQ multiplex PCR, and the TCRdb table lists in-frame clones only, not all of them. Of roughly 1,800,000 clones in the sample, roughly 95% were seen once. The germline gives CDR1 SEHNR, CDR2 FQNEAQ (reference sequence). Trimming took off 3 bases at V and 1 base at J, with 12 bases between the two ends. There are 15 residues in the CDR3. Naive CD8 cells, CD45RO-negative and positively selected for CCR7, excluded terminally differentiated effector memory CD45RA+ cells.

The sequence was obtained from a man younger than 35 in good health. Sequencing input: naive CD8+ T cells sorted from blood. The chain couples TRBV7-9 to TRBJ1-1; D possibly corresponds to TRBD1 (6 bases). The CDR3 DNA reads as TGTGCCAGCAGCTTCCCCCAGGGGAGGAACACTGAAGCTTTCTTT. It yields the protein CASSFPQGRNTEAFF.